The source of this T cell receptor beta chain is a study of Ad26.COV2.S vaccination and SARS-CoV-2 variants. Per germline, CDR1 LNHDA and CDR2 SQIVND (reference sequence). V was trimmed by 1 base and J by 3 bases, leaving 9 bases between them. This CDR3 is built from 14 residues. Treatment noted: roughly 18 received Ad26.COV2.S at low or high dose, single or two shots; about 5 received placebo; per-sample allocation not given. Specimen acquisition occurred on day 63 following the initial vaccine or placebo injection. Using immunoSEQ multiplex PCR, the repertoire was profiled, and TCRdb retains in-frame clones only, with some absent. This sample has some 300,000 clones, with about 82% found just once.

Source: peripheral blood, taken in a trial of Ad26.COV2.S vaccine versus placebo. The origin of this receptor is a person between 18 and 65 years old who received the Ad26.COV2.S COVID-19 vaccine or a placebo. The J gene is TRBJ1-2, the V gene TRBV19; D is possibly TRBD1 (5 bases). The CDR3 region is CASSIGGADYGYTF. The CDR3 DNA is TGTGCCAGTAGTATAGGGGGCGCCGACTATGGCTACACCTTC. Drawing the rest from reference TRBV19 and TRBJ1-2, the complete variable domain is DGGITQSPKYLFRKEGQNVTLSCEQNLNHDAMYWYRQDPGQGLRLIYYSQIVNDFQKGDIAEGYSVSREKKESFPLTVTSAQKNPTAFYLCASSIGGADYGYTFGSGTRLTVV.